The 2 T cell receptor beta chains reported below all come from one sample, sequenced in a study of blood T cell repertoires in COVID-19. TCRdb's copy holds only in-frame clones and misses some; the assay was immunoSEQ multiplex PCR. This table holds nearly 350,000 clones, around 86% found once. Source material: peripheral blood. The receptors were sampled from a woman aged 45 to 65 with COVID-19, enrolled during active disease.

This clone occurred once. The chain is built from TRBV11-1 and TRBJ1-6; D is unresolved. V was shortened by 7 bases and J by 7 bases, with 11 bases between the two germline ends. In germline, CDR1 is SGHAT, CDR2 FQDESV (reference sequence). The CDR3 extends over 13 amino acids. The CDR3 is CASKAGRNSPLHF. As DNA, the CDR3 is TGTGCCAGCAAAGCAGGTCGGAATTCACCCCTCCACTTT. Drawing the rest from reference TRBV11-1 and TRBJ1-6, the complete variable domain is EAEVAQSPRYKITEKSQAVAFWCDPISGHATLYWYRQILGQGPELLVQFQDESVVDDSQLPKDRFSAERLKGVDSTLKIQPAELGDSAMYLCASKAGRNSPLHFGNGTRLTVT.

The CDR3: CASSLLGSEQFF. DNA of the CDR3: TGTGCCAGCAGCTTACTAGGAAGTGAGCAGTTCTTC. The rearrangement joins TRBV13 to TRBJ2-1; D unresolved. Germline V gene lookup returns CDR1 PRHDT and CDR2 FYEKMQ (reference sequence). This CDR3 is built from 12 residues. Trimming stripped 2 bases from V and 9 bases from J, with 8 bases between.